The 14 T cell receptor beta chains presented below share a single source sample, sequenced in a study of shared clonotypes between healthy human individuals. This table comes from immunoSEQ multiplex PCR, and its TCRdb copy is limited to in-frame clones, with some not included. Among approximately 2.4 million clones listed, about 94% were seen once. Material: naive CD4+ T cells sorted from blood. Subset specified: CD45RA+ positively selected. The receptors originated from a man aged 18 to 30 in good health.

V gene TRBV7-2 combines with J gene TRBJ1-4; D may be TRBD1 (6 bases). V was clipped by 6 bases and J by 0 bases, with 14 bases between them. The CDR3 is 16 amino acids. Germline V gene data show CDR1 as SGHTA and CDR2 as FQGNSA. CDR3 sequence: CASSYVQGATNEKLFF. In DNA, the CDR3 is TGTGCCAGCAGTTACGTACAGGGTGCAACTAATGAAAAACTGTTTTTT.

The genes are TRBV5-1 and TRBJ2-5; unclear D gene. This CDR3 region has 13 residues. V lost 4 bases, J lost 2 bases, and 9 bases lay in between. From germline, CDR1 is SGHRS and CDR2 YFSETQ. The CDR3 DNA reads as TGCGCCAGCAGCAGAACACTACAAGAGACCCAGTACTTC. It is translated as CASSRTLQETQYF.

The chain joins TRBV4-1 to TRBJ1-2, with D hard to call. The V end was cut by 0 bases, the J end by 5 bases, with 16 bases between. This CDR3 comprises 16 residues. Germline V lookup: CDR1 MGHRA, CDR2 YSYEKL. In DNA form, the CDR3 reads TGCGCCAGCAGCCAAGATACCGGGCCGGCGAGATATGGCTACACCTTC. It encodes CASSQDTGPARYGYTF.

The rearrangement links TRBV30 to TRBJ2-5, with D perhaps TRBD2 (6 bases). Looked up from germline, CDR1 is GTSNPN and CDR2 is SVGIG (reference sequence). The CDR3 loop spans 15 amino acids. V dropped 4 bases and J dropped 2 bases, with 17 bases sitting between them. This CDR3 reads CAWKGAGRGQETQYF. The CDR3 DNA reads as TGTGCCTGGAAAGGGGCGGGGAGAGGGCAAGAGACCCAGTACTTC. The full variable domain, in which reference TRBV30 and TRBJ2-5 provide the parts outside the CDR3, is SQTIHQWPATLVQPVGSPLSLECTVEGTSNPNLYWYRQAAGRGLQLLFYSVGIGQISSEVPQNLSASRPQDRQFILSSKKLLLSDSGFYLCAWKGAGRGQETQYFGPGTRLLVL.

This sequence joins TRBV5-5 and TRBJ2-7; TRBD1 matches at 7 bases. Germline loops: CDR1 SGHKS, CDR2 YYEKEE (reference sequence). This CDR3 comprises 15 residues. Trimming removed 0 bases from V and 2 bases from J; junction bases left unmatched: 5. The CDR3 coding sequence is TGTGCCAGCAGCTTGGCGAGGGGGCAGGCCTACGAGCAGTACTTC. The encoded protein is CASSLARGQAYEQYF.

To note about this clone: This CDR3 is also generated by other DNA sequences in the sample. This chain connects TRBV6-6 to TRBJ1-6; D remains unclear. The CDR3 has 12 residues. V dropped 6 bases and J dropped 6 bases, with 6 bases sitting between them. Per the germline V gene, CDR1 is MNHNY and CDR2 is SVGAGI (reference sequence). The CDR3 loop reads CASSQSNSPLHF. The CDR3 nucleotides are TGTGCCAGCAGCCAGAGTAATTCACCCCTCCACTTT.

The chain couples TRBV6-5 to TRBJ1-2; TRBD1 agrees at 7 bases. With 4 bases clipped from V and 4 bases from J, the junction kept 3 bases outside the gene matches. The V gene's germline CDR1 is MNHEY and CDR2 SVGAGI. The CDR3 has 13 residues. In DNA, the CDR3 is TGTGCCAGCAGTTCACAGGGGATCTATGGCTACACCTTC. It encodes CASSSQGIYGYTF.

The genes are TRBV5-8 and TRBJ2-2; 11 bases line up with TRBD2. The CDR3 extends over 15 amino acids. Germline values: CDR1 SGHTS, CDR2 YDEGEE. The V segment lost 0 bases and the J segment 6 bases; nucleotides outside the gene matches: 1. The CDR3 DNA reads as TGTGCCAGCAGCTTGGGACTAGCGGGATCCGGGGAGCTGTTTTTT. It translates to CASSLGLAGSGELFF. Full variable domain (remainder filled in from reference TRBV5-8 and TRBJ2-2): EAGVTQSPTHLIKTRGQQATLRCSPISGHTSVYWYQQALGLGLQFLLWYDEGEERNRGNFPPRFSGRQFPNYSSELNVNALELEDSALYLCASSLGLAGSGELFFGEGSRLTVL.

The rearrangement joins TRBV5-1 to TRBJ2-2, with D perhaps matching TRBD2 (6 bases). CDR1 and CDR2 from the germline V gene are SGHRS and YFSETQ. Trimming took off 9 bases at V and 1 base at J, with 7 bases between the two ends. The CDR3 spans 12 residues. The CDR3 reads CATGENTGELFF. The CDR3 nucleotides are TGCGCCACGGGGGAGAACACCGGGGAGCTGTTTTTT.

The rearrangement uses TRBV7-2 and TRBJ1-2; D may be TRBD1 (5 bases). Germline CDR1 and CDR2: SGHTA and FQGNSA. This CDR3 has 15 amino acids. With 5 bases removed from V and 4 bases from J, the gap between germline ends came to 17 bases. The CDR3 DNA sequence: TGTGCCAGCAGCCGGCAAAGCGGGGCGAGCTATGGCTACACCTTC. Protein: CASSRQSGASYGYTF.

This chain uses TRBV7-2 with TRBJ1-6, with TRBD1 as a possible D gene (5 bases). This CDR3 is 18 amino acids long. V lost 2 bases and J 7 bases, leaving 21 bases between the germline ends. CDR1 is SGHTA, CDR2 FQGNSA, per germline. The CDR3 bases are TGTGCCAGCAGCTTAACTGGGGCAGCCACTTCCCCAAATTCACCCCTCCACTTT. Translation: CASSLTGAATSPNSPLHF.

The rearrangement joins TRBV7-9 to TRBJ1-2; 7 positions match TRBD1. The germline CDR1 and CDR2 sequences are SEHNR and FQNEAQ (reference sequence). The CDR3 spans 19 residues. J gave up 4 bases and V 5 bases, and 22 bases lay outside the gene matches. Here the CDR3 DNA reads TGTGCCAGCAGCACTGATCTTGGTCTGGCGTCAGGGGGTGGCTATGGCTACACCTTC. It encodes CASSTDLGLASGGGYGYTF.

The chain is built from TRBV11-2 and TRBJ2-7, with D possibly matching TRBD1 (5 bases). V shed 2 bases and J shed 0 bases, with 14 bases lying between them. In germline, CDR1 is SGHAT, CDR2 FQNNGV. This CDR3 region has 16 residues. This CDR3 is CASSLPAGWDSYEQYF. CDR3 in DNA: TGTGCCAGCAGCTTACCCGCAGGGTGGGACTCCTACGAGCAGTACTTC.

The CDR3 bases are TGTGCTAGTGGTTTGGTTTCCCAAACCCTAGCGGGAAGACTTGATAATGAGCAGTTCTTC. This gives the protein CASGLVSQTLAGRLDNEQFF. The V call is TRBV12-5, the J call TRBJ2-1; the match to TRBD2 covers 9 bases. Trimming at V came to 0 bases and at J to 7 bases, leaving 19 bases not matched to a gene. Germline lookup yields CDR1 LGHNT and CDR2 FRNRAP. The length of the CDR3 is 20 residues.